The rows below give T cell receptor beta chains drawn from one sample of a study of post-analysis software for immune sequencing data. Via MiXCR, TCRdb re-called the PCR reads, giving one row per CDR3 protein. In the table there are approximately 360,000 distinct CDR3 sequences, around 37% of which are singletons. The sequencing input was blood. All receptors derive from a girl aged 10 to 17 with multiple sclerosis. CDR3s include the opening cysteine and the closing phenylalanine or tryptophan. A D gene is named only where the DNA matches it firmly. Clone sizes are given selectively: once, few, many, or a class where the clone is expanded.

clone size	V gene	D gene	J gene	CDR3 DNA	CDR3 protein
-	TRBV28	-	TRBJ2-7	TGTGCCAGCAGGCCCTCGGGGCGCTCCTACGAGCAGTACTTC	CASRPSGRSYEQYF
few	TRBV5-1	-	TRBJ1-5	TGCGCCAGCAGCCCTGACCCGGGGAACAATCAGCCCCAGCATTTT	CASSPDPGNNQPQHF
once	TRBV5-6	-	TRBJ2-1	TGTGCCAGCAGCCCGTTTCAAAGGGGCCATGAGCAGTTCTTC	CASSPFQRGHEQFF
-	TRBV5-1	TRBD1	TRBJ2-3	TGCGCCAGCAGCTTGGGACAGGGTTTTTACGCAGATACGCAGTATTTT	CASSLGQGFYADTQYF
few	TRBV5-1	-	TRBJ2-3	TGCGCCAGCAGCTTGGGGCACAGGGTAAGAAGCACAGATACGCAGTATTTT	CASSLGHRVRSTDTQYF
-	TRBV20-1	-	TRBJ2-7	TGCAGTGCTAGAGATCGGTTGCCCTCCCCCACCTACGAGCAGTACTTC	CSARDRLPSPTYEQYF
once	TRBV4-3	-	TRBJ1-2	TGCGCCAGCAGCCATAATTCAAGGACGGGCGGCTACACCTTC	CASSHNSRTGGYTF
many	TRBV28	-	TRBJ2-6	TGTGCCAGTTTGAAGTCTGGGGCCAACGTCCTGACTTTC	CASLKSGANVLTF
-	TRBV7-9	-	TRBJ2-3	TGTGCCAGCAGCTCCTTTGTGGCAGATACGCAGTATTTT	CASSSFVADTQYF
-	TRBV24-1	-	TRBJ2-4	TGTGCCACCAGTGATGGAACGGAAAACATTCAGTACTTC	CATSDGTENIQYF
many	TRBV6-1	-	TRBJ2-7	TGTGCCAGCAGTGAAGCGCTCAGGGCAGGGGTATTCTACGAGCAGTACTTC	CASSEALRAGVFYEQYF
few	TRBV4-1	-	TRBJ1-4	TGCGCCAGCAGGGACGGTTTCGCGGATGAAAAACTGTTTTTT	CASRDGFADEKLFF
-	TRBV15	-	TRBJ2-7	TGTGCCACCAGCAGAGGAACAGGGAGCTACGAGCAGTACTTC	CATSRGTGSYEQYF
-	TRBV3-1	-	TRBJ2-7	TGTGCCAGCAGCCGCACTCGGGGTTCGGGCGAGCAGTACTTC	CASSRTRGSGEQYF
-	TRBV24-1	TRBD2	TRBJ2-3	TGTGCCACCAGCACTAGCGGGGGTGGAGATACGCAGTATTTT	CATSTSGGGDTQYF
few	TRBV7-9	-	TRBJ1-4	TGTGCCAGCAGCTTCCAGGGACCGATTAATGAAAAACTGTTTTTT	CASSFQGPINEKLFF
few	TRBV10-3	-	TRBJ1-1	TGTGCCATCAGTGAGGGGGCCGGGGGGCCCGGGACAGAAGCTTTCTTT	CAISEGAGGPGTEAFF
-	TRBV7-2	TRBD1	TRBJ2-7	TGTGCCAGCAGCCAGGGACAGGCTACCTCCTACGAGCAGTACTTC	CASSQGQATSYEQYF
many	TRBV12-3/TRBV12-4	-	TRBJ2-7	TGTGCCAGCAGCTTAGGGCGAGAGCAGTACTTC	CASSLGREQYF
-	TRBV27	-	TRBJ2-3	TGTGCCAGCAGTTTATTAGGGGGGGCCACAGATACGCAGTATTTT	CASSLLGGATDTQYF
few	TRBV6-5	-	TRBJ2-5	TGTGCCAGCAGCGATAGACGAGAGACCCAGTACTTC	CASSDRRETQYF
-	TRBV5-6	-	TRBJ2-7	TGTGCCAGCAGCTTGGCGGCCGGGATTAAGGCCCGCTCCTACGAGCAGTACTTC	CASSLAAGIKARSYEQYF
-	TRBV4-2	-	TRBJ2-3	TGTGCCAGCAGCCAAGTGGAGGTCACAGATACGCAGTATTTT	CASSQVEVTDTQYF
-	TRBV15	TRBD1	TRBJ1-1	TGTGCCACCAGCGGGGGTAGGGGGCCTCTCCATCGTTGGGACACTGAAGCTTTCTTT	CATSGGRGPLHRWDTEAFF
-	TRBV19	-	TRBJ2-7	TGTGCCAGTAGTATATCCCCTGCGGGACAGCGTCTCTACGAGCAGTACTTC	CASSISPAGQRLYEQYF
-	TRBV9	-	TRBJ2-3	TGTGCCAGCAGCGTGGGCGGCCGGGGGACAGATACGCAGTATTTT	CASSVGGRGTDTQYF
-	TRBV12-3/TRBV12-4	-	TRBJ1-2	TGTGCCAGCAGTTTAACAGTCGAGGATGGCTACACCTTC	CASSLTVEDGYTF
few	TRBV2	TRBD1	TRBJ1-5	TGTGCCAGTAGGGACAGCCGATATCAGCCCCAGCATTTT	CASRDSRYQPQHF
once	TRBV19	-	TRBJ1-5	TGTGCCAGTAGTATTGGGGCGGGCAATCAGCCCCAGCATTTT	CASSIGAGNQPQHF
-	TRBV3-1	-	TRBJ2-3	TGTGCCAGCAGCCAAGGGAGGACGGTTATCACAGATACGCAGTATTTT	CASSQGRTVITDTQYF
-	TRBV12-3/TRBV12-4	TRBD1	TRBJ2-6	TGTGCCAGCAGTCAGGGGGCAGCTGGGGCCAACGTCCTGACTTTC	CASSQGAAGANVLTF
-	TRBV13	-	TRBJ1-2	TGTGCCAGCACCTCCGGGGGCTCTAACTATGGCTACACCTTC	CASTSGGSNYGYTF
many	TRBV5-6	TRBD2	TRBJ2-5	TGTGCCAGCAGCTTGTCGGGGGGGGAGACCCAGTACTTC	CASSLSGGETQYF
few	TRBV20-1	TRBD2	TRBJ2-1	TGCAGTGCTGGCTACAGCGGGGACGGCGATGAGCAGTTCTTC	CSAGYSGDGDEQFF
few	TRBV12-3/TRBV12-4	TRBD2	TRBJ2-1	TGTGCCAGCAGTTTAACGGCGGGGGGCCACAATGAGCAGTTCTTC	CASSLTAGGHNEQFF
-	TRBV13	TRBD2	TRBJ2-3	TGTGCCAGCAGCTACCGCACTAGCGGGGTGGCAGATACGCAGTATTTT	CASSYRTSGVADTQYF
-	TRBV12-3/TRBV12-4	TRBD2	TRBJ2-2	TGTGCCAGCAGTTTATACATAGCGGGGACGGGGGGGGAGCTGTTTTTT	CASSLYIAGTGGELFF
few	TRBV7-2	TRBD2	TRBJ2-1	TGTGCCAGCAGCTCTCGGCCAGCGGGGGCCCCGAGCTCCTACAATGAGCAGTTCTTC	CASSSRPAGAPSSYNEQFF
-	TRBV27	-	TRBJ1-4	TGTGCCAGCAGTTTATTAACGGGGACCCGTGAAAAACTGTTTTTT	CASSLLTGTREKLFF
-	TRBV10-3	-	TRBJ2-7	TGTGCCAACTCCGACAGCTCCTACGAGCAGTACTTC	CANSDSSYEQYF
-	TRBV5-1	-	TRBJ2-4	TGCGCCAGCAGCCCCTACGAGGGGGACTATACCCTAGCCAAAAACATTCAGTACTTC	CASSPYEGDYTLAKNIQYF
-	TRBV9	-	TRBJ2-5	TGTGCCAGCAGCGACGGACGTCCCCAAGAGACCCAGTACTTC	CASSDGRPQETQYF
-	TRBV2	-	TRBJ1-5	TGTGCCAGCAGCCCGCGGCAACCCTATAGCAATCAGCCCCAGCATTTT	CASSPRQPYSNQPQHF
few	TRBV12-3/TRBV12-4	-	TRBJ1-1	TGTGCCAGCGCCATTCGGGGGCGGGAGAAAACTTTCTTT	CASAIRGREKTFF
-	TRBV5-1	TRBD1	TRBJ2-1	TGCGCCAGCAGCTTTGGGACAGGGCTAGACAATGAGCAGTTCTTC	CASSFGTGLDNEQFF
few	TRBV20-1	-	TRBJ2-5	TGCAGTGCTAGAGAGGGGGCGGTCTTACGAGAGACCCAGTACTTC	CSAREGAVLRETQYF
few	TRBV20-1	-	TRBJ1-2	TGCAGTGCTAGAGATCCCATAAGGGCGTATGGCTACACCTTC	CSARDPIRAYGYTF
-	TRBV5-1	TRBD1	TRBJ1-1	TGCGCCAGCAGCGGACCGGACAGGGGCACTGAAGCTTTCTTT	CASSGPDRGTEAFF
many	TRBV7-2	-	TRBJ1-2	TGTGCCAGCAGCTTAGAGGACAGCTACTATGGCTACACCTTC	CASSLEDSYYGYTF
few	TRBV2	-	TRBJ2-5	TGTGCCAGCACCTCGACAGGCGGACGGCAAGAGACCCAGTACTTC	CASTSTGGRQETQYF